These 4 T cell receptor beta chains were sequenced from one sample in a study of blood T cells in healthy people across ages. Together with a sample-barcoded 5' primer, a J-beta primer mix was included in a second PCR lasting about 7 to 12 cycles. TCRdb itself ran the 5' RACE reads through MiXCR, one entry per CDR3 protein. This sample carries some 710,000 distinct CDR3 sequences, 35% to 50% of them seen once, and the ten largest clones take 15% to 20%. The sequenced material came from blood. The source of these receptors is an elderly man in good health.

This clonotype occurred a few times. Here the CDR3 DNA reads TGTGCCAGCAGTTACTCGAGGGATCAGCCCCAGCATTTT. Residues: CASSYSRDQPQHF. The V call is TRBV6-2 or TRBV6-3, the J call TRBJ1-5; D is ambiguous. Germline V gives CDR1 MNHEY, CDR2 SVGEGT. Trimming removed 0 bases from V and 5 bases from J, with 5 bases in between. The CDR3 loop spans 13 amino acids.

This chain links TRBV7-2 with TRBJ2-7; 7 nucleotides align to TRBD2. V shed 2 bases and J 0 bases; nucleotides not matched to a gene: 4. In germline, CDR1 is SGHTA, CDR2 FQGNSA. CDR3 length: 15 amino acids. CDR3 DNA: TGTGCCAGCAGCTTATCTATAGCGGGCTCCTACGAGCAGTACTTC. Translating gives CASSLSIAGSYEQYF.

The chain combines TRBV20-1 with TRBJ1-1; D is possibly TRBD1 (6 bases). Per germline, CDR1 DFQATT and CDR2 SNEGSKA (reference sequence). This CDR3 is 12 amino acids long. V dropped 3 bases and J dropped 4 bases, with 9 bases sitting between them. CDR3 region: CSASTGTTEAFF. The CDR3 DNA is TGCAGTGCTAGCACAGGGACCACTGAAGCTTTCTTT.

There are a few counts of this clonotype. The rearrangement uses TRBV28 and TRBJ2-7, with D unresolved. Trimming removed 8 bases from V and 1 base from J, with 15 bases in between. The CDR3 is 14 residues long. The germline CDR1 and CDR2 sequences are MDHEN and SYDVKM. The CDR3 DNA is TGTGCCAGCCTAGGCGGCCAATCTTCCTACGAGCAGTACTTC. The encoded protein is CASLGGQSSYEQYF.